These 30 T cell receptor beta chains were sequenced from one sample in a study of cytomegalovirus exposure and HLA in healthy donors. PCR primers comprised 60 Vbeta and 13 Jbeta primers. The table came from immunoSEQ multiplex PCR; TCRdb's copy has only in-frame clones and leaves some out. The data contain roughly 150,000 clones, around 84% of them singletons. Sequenced input: PBMCs. The source of these receptors is a woman under 30 in good health and CMV-seronegative.

This chain links TRBV4-2 with TRBJ1-2; 9 positions match TRBD1. Germline V gives CDR1 LGHNA, CDR2 YNFKEQ. After removal of 1 base from V and 4 bases from J, the junction contained 4 bases not matched to a gene. The CDR3 is made up of 15 amino acids. Here the CDR3 reads CASSQGQGGGYGYTF. The DNA of the CDR3 is TGTGCCAGCAGCCAAGGACAGGGGGGCGGCTATGGCTACACCTTC.

The rearrangement uses TRBV6-5 and TRBJ2-1; TRBD2 matches at 8 bases. The trim removed 10 bases at V and 0 bases at J, leaving 8 bases unmatched. Per germline, CDR1 MNHEY and CDR2 SVGAGI. CDR3 length equals 15 residues. CDR3 nucleotide sequence: TGTGCCACCGTCGGGGGGGGCTCCTCCTACAATGAGCAGTTCTTC. As protein: CATVGGGSSYNEQFF.

V is TRBV7-2 and J is TRBJ1-1, with 10 bases matching TRBD1. Looked up from germline, CDR1 is SGHTA and CDR2 is FQGNSA. The CDR3 sequence is 15 residues long. Trimming at V came to 1 base and at J to 5 bases, leaving 4 bases not matched to a gene. The CDR3 region is CASSLGQGASTEAFF. CDR3 bases: TGTGCCAGCAGCTTAGGACAGGGGGCGTCTACTGAAGCTTTCTTT.

The V gene is TRBV11-2, the J gene TRBJ2-1; tentatively, D is TRBD2 (7 bases). The germline V gene has CDR1 SGHAT and CDR2 FQNNGV. The CDR3 totals 16 residues. The V gene lost 8 bases and the J gene lost 3 bases, with 20 bases spanning the gap. For the CDR3, the DNA is TGTGCCAGCGGTCCAGGTTGGGGGGGGCACTACAATGAGCAGTTCTTC. This sequence encodes CASGPGWGGHYNEQFF.

The V and J genes are TRBV5-1 and TRBJ1-2; TRBD1 agrees at 8 bases. The CDR3 has 13 residues. In germline, CDR1 is SGHRS, CDR2 YFSETQ. V lost 1 base and J lost 7; bases outside the gene matches: 3. In DNA form, the CDR3 reads TGCGCCAGCAGCTTGATGGGGACAGGTGGCTACACCTTC. Protein product: CASSLMGTGGYTF.

This chain uses TRBV28 with TRBJ2-2; the match to TRBD2 covers 10 bases. The CDR3 totals 19 residues. V trimming: 4 bases; J trimming: 6 bases; junction bases outside the gene matches: 17. Per the germline V gene, CDR1 is MDHEN and CDR2 is SYDVKM. The CDR3 is CASSSPPQREGLSAGELFF. The CDR3 bases are TGTGCCAGCAGTTCTCCCCCCCAGCGGGAGGGCCTAAGCGCCGGGGAGCTGTTTTTT.

The J gene is TRBJ1-4, the V gene TRBV10-3; TRBD1 is a possible D gene (6 bases). With 3 bases removed from V and 4 bases from J, the gap between germline ends came to 12 bases. Germline-derived CDR1 and CDR2 are ENHRY and SYGVKD. The CDR3 totals 15 residues. The CDR3 sequence: CAISDTGTSNEKLFF. In DNA form, the CDR3 reads TGTGCCATCAGTGATACCGGGACAAGTAATGAAAAACTGTTTTTT.

The chain joins TRBV19 to TRBJ1-1; D may be TRBD1 (5 bases). Germline lookup yields CDR1 LNHDA and CDR2 SQIVND (reference sequence). Trimming stripped 6 bases from V and 3 bases from J, with 11 bases between. This CDR3 has 13 residues. The CDR3 loop is CASRTIGDTEAFF. CDR3 DNA sequence: TGTGCCAGTAGAACTATAGGGGACACTGAAGCTTTCTTT.

This clone has only a few counts. The chain employs TRBV28 and TRBJ2-2; a possible D gene is TRBD1 (5 bases). V was cut by 7 bases and J by 5 bases, with 14 bases left in between. CDR3 length equals 14 residues. CDR1 and CDR2 (germline): MDHEN, SYDVKM. CDR3 region: CASIQGTATGELFF. CDR3 nucleotide sequence: TGTGCCAGCATTCAGGGAACGGCGACCGGGGAGCTGTTTTTT.

V and J are TRBV28 and TRBJ1-2, with TRBD1 as a possible D gene (6 bases). The length of the CDR3 is 14 residues. V gave up 5 bases and J gave up 4 bases, with 14 bases separating them. Germline V gene lookup returns CDR1 MDHEN and CDR2 SYDVKM. CDR3 residues: CASSPGGAGYGYTF. As DNA, the CDR3 is TGTGCCAGCAGTCCCGGGGGGGCCGGCTATGGCTACACCTTC.

The chain links TRBV6-5 to TRBJ1-2, with TRBD1 matching over 8 bases. This CDR3 region has 13 residues. In germline, CDR1 is MNHEY, CDR2 SVGAGI. Germline trimming cut 4 bases from V and 8 bases from J; bases unmatched to any gene: 6. The CDR3 sequence is CASSSRDRPGYTF. CDR3 sequence (DNA): TGTGCCAGCAGTTCCCGGGACAGGCCCGGCTACACCTTC.

V usage is TRBV7-2 and J usage is TRBJ2-7; 7 bases are shared with TRBD1. Losses at the gene ends were 4 bases for V and 2 bases for J; bases not matched to a gene: 11. Germline V gives CDR1 SGHTA, CDR2 FQGNSA. The CDR3 consists of 16 residues. Here the CDR3 DNA reads TGTGCCAGCAGCTCCCAACAGGGGATGCTAACCTACGAGCAGTACTTC. Its translation: CASSSQQGMLTYEQYF. Using reference TRBV7-2 and TRBJ2-7 for the parts outside the CDR3, the full variable domain is GAGVSQSPSNKVTEKGKDVELRCDPISGHTALYWYRQSLGQGLEFLIYFQGNSAPDKSGLPSDRFSAERTGGSVSTLTIQRTQQEDSAVYLCASSSQQGMLTYEQYFGPGTRLTVT.

This clone was counted only a few times. CDR3 in amino acids: CASSPPRGYGYTF. CDR3 nucleotides: TGTGCCAGCAGTCCCCCTAGGGGGTATGGCTACACCTTC. V gene TRBV28 combines with J gene TRBJ1-2; D may be TRBD1 (6 bases). The germline V gene encodes CDR1 MDHEN and CDR2 SYDVKM. CDR3 length: 13 amino acids. Trimming removed 5 bases from V and 5 bases from J, with 12 bases in between.

The rearrangement links TRBV11-3 to TRBJ2-1; D is ambiguous. Trimming took 2 bases from V and 4 from J, leaving 6 bases between them. The V gene's germline CDR1 is SGHNT and CDR2 YENEEA. The CDR3 length is 13 residues. CDR3 in DNA: TGTGCCAGCAGCTTAAACAGATACAATGAGCAGTTCTTC. It yields the protein CASSLNRYNEQFF.

The chain recombines TRBV5-1 with TRBJ2-7; TRBD1 is a possible D gene (5 bases). The V end was cut by 2 bases, the J end by 5 bases, with 11 bases between. There are 13 residues in the CDR3. Germline values: CDR1 SGHRS, CDR2 YFSETQ. The CDR3 nucleotides are TGCGCCAGCAGCTTTGACGGACACGACGAGCAGTACTTC. This encodes CASSFDGHDEQYF.

The rearrangement joins TRBV10-1 to TRBJ2-7; unclear D gene. The V gene lost 3 bases and the J gene lost 0 bases, with 3 bases spanning the gap. CDR3 length: 12 amino acids. From germline, CDR1 is WNHNN and CDR2 SYGVQD (reference sequence). This chain's CDR3 is CASSDGSYEQYF. The CDR3 nucleotides are TGCGCCAGCAGTGACGGCTCCTACGAGCAGTACTTC.

Of note for this clone: One end of the junction fails to match germline, which may point to a read error. The rearrangement links TRBV30 to TRBJ2-7; D gene unclear. There are 13 residues in the CDR3. The germline CDR1 and CDR2 sequences are GTSNPN and SVGIG (reference sequence). The CDR3 here is CAWSGAGTDEQYF. In DNA form, the CDR3 reads TGTGCCTGGAGCGGTGCAGGCACCGACGAGCAATACTTC. The complete variable domain, with remaining parts taken from reference TRBV30 and TRBJ2-7, reads SQTIHQWPATLVQPVGSPLSLECTVEGTSNPNLYWYRQAAGRGLQLLFYSVGIGQISSEVPQNLSASRPQDRQFILSSKKLLLSDSGFYLCAWSGAGTDEQYFGPGTRLTVT.

In this sample, this clone turned up once. The J gene is TRBJ2-6, the V gene TRBV5-4, with 7 bases fitting TRBD1. Per germline, CDR1 SGHNT and CDR2 YYREEE (reference sequence). Unmatched junction bases numbered 8, after V lost 4 bases and J lost 4 bases. This CDR3 spans 16 amino acids. The DNA for the CDR3 is TGTGCCAGCAGCGACGACAGGGCCAGGGGGGCCAACGTCCTGACTTTC. It yields the protein CASSDDRARGANVLTF.

For this clone: The germline gene is not matched at one end of the junction; a read error may be the cause. J is TRBJ2-7 and V is TRBV7-9; D not certain. The germline V gene encodes CDR1 SEHNR and CDR2 FQNEAQ (reference sequence). The CDR3 has 13 amino acids. The DNA of the CDR3 is TGTTCCAGCAGCATCACTGGCAGGTACGAGCAGTACTTC. The encoded protein is CSSSITGRYEQYF.

The chain carries TRBV7-2 and TRBJ1-4; D possibly corresponds to TRBD1 (6 bases). In germline, CDR1 is SGHTA, CDR2 FQGNSA. V lost 4 bases to trimming and J lost 8 bases, with 17 bases between them. The CDR3 is 15 residues long. The CDR3 bases are TGTGCCAGCAGCTATGGGGGGGGACACCCGGAAAAACTGTTTTTT. It yields the protein CASSYGGGHPEKLFF.

V usage is TRBV11-2 and J usage is TRBJ2-7; TRBD2 might be the D (6 bases). V was pared by 5 bases and J by 5 bases, with 16 bases between. From germline, CDR1 is SGHAT and CDR2 FQNNGV. The CDR3 totals 14 residues. For the CDR3, the DNA is TGTGCCAGCAGCCGCGGACGGGAGTGGGACGAGCAGTACTTC. Its translation: CASSRGREWDEQYF. The full variable domain, in which reference TRBV11-2 and TRBJ2-7 provide the parts outside the CDR3, is EAGVAQSPRYKIIEKRQSVAFWCNPISGHATLYWYQQILGQGPKLLIQFQNNGVVDDSQLPKDRFSAERLKGVDSTLKIQPAKLEDSAVYLCASSRGREWDEQYFGPGTRLTVT.

V is TRBV6-5 and J is TRBJ2-3; maybe TRBD2 (6 bases). The CDR3 has 13 amino acids. The V end was cut by 0 bases, the J end by 5 bases, with 6 bases between. Germline loops: CDR1 MNHEY, CDR2 SVGAGI. The CDR3 DNA follows: TGTGCCAGCAGTTACTCTAGCGGAGATACGCAGTATTTT. Translation: CASSYSSGDTQYF.

The rearrangement links TRBV28 to TRBJ1-1; D is perhaps TRBD1 (6 bases). The germline V and J ends were trimmed by 1 base and 4 bases, with 10 bases remaining between them. Germline loops: CDR1 MDHEN, CDR2 SYDVKM. This CDR3 has 14 amino acids. In nucleotides, the CDR3 is TGTGCCAGCAGTTTATATCAGGGGCGCACTGAAGCTTTCTTT. This sequence encodes CASSLYQGRTEAFF.

This clone came up a few times. The chain links TRBV4-1 to TRBJ1-5, with D unclear. This CDR3 is 17 amino acids long. V dropped 1 base and J dropped 7 bases, with 20 bases sitting between them. Germline CDR1 and CDR2: MGHRA and YSYEKL. CDR3 coding DNA: TGCGCCAGCAGCCAAGGTCCCCGCGGGGTCCTCGGGCAGCCCCAGCATTTT. Its protein is CASSQGPRGVLGQPQHF.

This clone was counted once. The chain employs TRBV9 and TRBJ2-3, with a possible D match to TRBD1 (6 bases). This CDR3 region has 14 residues. Trimming cost V 4 bases and J 4 bases, with 13 bases left between them. Germline V lookup: CDR1 SGDLS, CDR2 YYNGEE. The CDR3 DNA is TGTGCCAGCAGCCGAACAGGGTTTTCAGATACGCAGTATTTT. Its protein product is CASSRTGFSDTQYF.

The chain recombines TRBV4-3 with TRBJ2-5; 11 nucleotides agree with TRBD2. J was trimmed by 5 bases and V by 3 bases; bases with no gene match: 8. The CDR3 extends over 16 amino acids. Germline values: CDR1 LGHNA, CDR2 YSLEER. The CDR3 sequence is CASSHTGTSGWETQYF. The CDR3 nucleotides are TGCGCCAGCAGCCACACCGGGACTAGCGGTTGGGAGACCCAGTACTTC.

The chain recombines TRBV6-5 with TRBJ2-1; 9 nucleotides match TRBD1. From germline, CDR1 is MNHEY and CDR2 SVGAGI. This CDR3 is built from 15 residues. Trimming removed 6 bases from V and 2 bases from J; junction bases left unmatched: 5. CDR3 nucleotide sequence: TGTGCCAGCAGCCTCCGGGACAGGGCCTACAATGAGCAGTTCTTC. Its protein is CASSLRDRAYNEQFF.

This chain joins TRBV7-3 and TRBJ1-1; D uncertain. The germline V gene encodes CDR1 SGHTA and CDR2 FQGTGA. The V and J ends lost 3 bases and 11 bases respectively, with 16 bases between them. This CDR3 spans 13 amino acids. The CDR3 coding sequence is TGTGCCAGCAGCTTCACGGCACAGCCCTCGGCTTTCTTT. Translated: CASSFTAQPSAFF.

The chain uses TRBV4-1 and TRBJ2-5, with TRBD1 matching over 7 bases. Trimming cost V 4 bases and J 3 bases; bases outside gene matches: 5. This CDR3 contains 14 residues. The germline V gene has CDR1 MGHRA and CDR2 YSYEKL. CDR3 in amino acids: CASSRSGQKETQYF. CDR3 DNA sequence: TGCGCCAGCAGCCGTTCGGGACAGAAAGAGACCCAGTACTTC.

This sequence joins TRBV6-1 and TRBJ1-2; the match to TRBD1 covers 10 bases. CDR3 length equals 14 residues. The V segment lost 4 bases and the J segment 2 bases; nucleotides outside the gene matches: 1. The germline V gene encodes CDR1 MNHNS and CDR2 SASEGT. The CDR3 DNA reads as TGTGCCAGCAGTGGGGGACAGGGGAACTATGGCTACACCTTC. This translates into CASSGGQGNYGYTF.